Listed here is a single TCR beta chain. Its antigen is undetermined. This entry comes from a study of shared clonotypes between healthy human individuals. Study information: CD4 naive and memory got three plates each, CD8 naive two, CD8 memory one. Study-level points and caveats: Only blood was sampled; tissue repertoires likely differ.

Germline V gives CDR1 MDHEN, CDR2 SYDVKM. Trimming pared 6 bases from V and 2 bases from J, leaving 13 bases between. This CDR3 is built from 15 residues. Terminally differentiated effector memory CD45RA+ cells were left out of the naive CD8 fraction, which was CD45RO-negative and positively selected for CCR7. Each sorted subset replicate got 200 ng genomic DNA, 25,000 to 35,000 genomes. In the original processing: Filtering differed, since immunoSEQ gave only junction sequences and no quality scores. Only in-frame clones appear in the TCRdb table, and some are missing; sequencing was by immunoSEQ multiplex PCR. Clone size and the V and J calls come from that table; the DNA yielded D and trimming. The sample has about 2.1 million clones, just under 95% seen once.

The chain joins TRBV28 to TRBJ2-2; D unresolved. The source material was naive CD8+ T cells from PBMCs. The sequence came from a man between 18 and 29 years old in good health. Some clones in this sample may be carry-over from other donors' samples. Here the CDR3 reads CASSHRTENTGELFF. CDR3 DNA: TGTGCCAGCAGCCACCGGACGGAAAACACCGGGGAGCTGTTTTTT.